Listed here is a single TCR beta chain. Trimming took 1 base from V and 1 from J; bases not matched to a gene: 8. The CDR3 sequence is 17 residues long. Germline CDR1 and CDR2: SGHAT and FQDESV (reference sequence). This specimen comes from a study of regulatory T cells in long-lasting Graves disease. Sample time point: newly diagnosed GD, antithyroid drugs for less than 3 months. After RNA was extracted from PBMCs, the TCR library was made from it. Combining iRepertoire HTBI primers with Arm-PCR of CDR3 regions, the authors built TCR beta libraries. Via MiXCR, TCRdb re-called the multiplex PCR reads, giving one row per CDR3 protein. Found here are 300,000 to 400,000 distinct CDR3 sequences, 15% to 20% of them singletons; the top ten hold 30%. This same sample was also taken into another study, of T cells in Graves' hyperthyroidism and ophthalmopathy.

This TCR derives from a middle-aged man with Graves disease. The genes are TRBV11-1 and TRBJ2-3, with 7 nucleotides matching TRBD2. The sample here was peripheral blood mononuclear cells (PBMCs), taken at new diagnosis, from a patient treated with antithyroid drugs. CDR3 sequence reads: CASSLDRPSGRTDTQYF. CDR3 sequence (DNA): TGTGCCAGCAGCTTAGATCGGCCTAGCGGACGCACAGATACGCAGTATTTT. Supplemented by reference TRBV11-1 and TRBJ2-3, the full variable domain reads EAEVAQSPRYKITEKSQAVAFWCDPISGHATLYWYRQILGQGPELLVQFQDESVVDDSQLPKDRFSAERLKGVDSTLKIQPAELGDSAMYLCASSLDRPSGRTDTQYFGPGTRLTVL.